This entry lists 17 T cell receptor beta chains sequenced from one sample in a study of human T cells and chemical hapten exposure. TCRdb re-called the RACE reads through MiXCR, storing one row per CDR3 protein. The data contain 90,000 to 110,000 distinct CDR3 sequences, 9.2% of them seen just once; the ten biggest clones take up about 3%. Time point meaning: patch test 2, 6 weeks after DPC sensitization. Treatment noted: therapeutic diphenylcyclopropenone sensitization with weekly scalp DPC. The sample in question was whole blood, obtained in connection with sensitization to the hapten diphenylcyclopropenone (DPC). Receptors were obtained from a middle-aged woman with alopecia areata. Some clones in this sample may be carry-over from other donors' samples.

This clonotype was counted ten times or more. The CDR3 DNA reads as TGTGCCAGCAGTTTCCCTAACTATGGCTACACCTTC. Amino acids: CASSFPNYGYTF. The rearrangement uses TRBV28 and TRBJ1-2; no definite D call. The CDR3 is 12 amino acids. CDR1 MDHEN and CDR2 SYDVKM come from the germline V gene. With 3 bases removed from V and 0 bases from J, the gap between germline ends came to 2 bases.

This clonotype was observed a few times. This chain joins TRBV7-9 and TRBJ2-5; no reliable D call. The CDR3 is 14 residues long. Trimming pared 6 bases from V and 4 bases from J, leaving 15 bases between. From germline, CDR1 is SEHNR and CDR2 FQNEAQ (reference sequence). The DNA of the CDR3 is TGTGCCAGCAGGGTCGGACCCAATCTAGAGACCCAGTACTTC. Protein product: CASRVGPNLETQYF.

The J gene is TRBJ2-7, the V gene TRBV5-1, with 8 nucleotides matching TRBD2. V lost 7 bases to trimming and J lost 1 base; unmatched junction nucleotides: 16. Germline CDR1 SGHRS, CDR2 YFSETQ. This CDR3 has 17 amino acids. CDR3 nucleotide sequence: TGCGCCAGCGCCAATCAAGTGGCGACTAGCGCATCCTACGAGCAGTACTTC. Its translation is CASANQVATSASYEQYF.

This clonotype was found a few times. V gene TRBV7-2 combines with J gene TRBJ2-6, with 9 positions matching TRBD1. This CDR3 comprises 22 residues. Germline loops: CDR1 SGHTA, CDR2 FQGNSA. The V segment lost 1 base and the J segment 3 bases; nucleotides outside the gene matches: 19. The CDR3 DNA reads as TGTGCCAGCAGCTTAGTCGCTCCCGGGACAGGGCTTTTTACTCTTGGGGCCAACGTCCTGACTTTC. Protein sequence: CASSLVAPGTGLFTLGANVLTF.

The CDR3 region has the DNA TGTGCCACCAGTGATTTGTGGGGCTCACCCCTCCACTTT. It yields the protein CATSDLWGSPLHF. V usage is TRBV24-1 and J usage is TRBJ1-6, with D perhaps matching TRBD1 (5 bases). CDR1 is KGHDR, CDR2 SFDVKD, per germline. This CDR3 comprises 13 residues. V shed 0 bases and J shed 10 bases, with 6 bases lying between them.

This clonotype has a handful of counts. The chain joins TRBV4-1 to TRBJ1-5; the D is unclear. CDR1 and CDR2 from the germline V gene are MGHRA and YSYEKL. V dropped 3 bases and J dropped 4 bases, with 10 bases sitting between them. CDR3 length equals 14 residues. The chain's CDR3 is CASSQEVLNQPQHF. The CDR3, as DNA: TGCGCCAGCAGCCAGGAAGTTTTAAATCAGCCCCAGCATTTT.

The chain combines TRBV7-2 with TRBJ2-3; weak D call: TRBD2 (7 bases). The ends were cut back, 5 bases at V and 2 bases at J, with 14 bases in the middle. The CDR3 has 15 residues. Per the germline V gene, CDR1 is SGHTA and CDR2 is FQGNSA. The CDR3 DNA reads as TGTGCCAGCAGCCCCCGGGGGGCCCACACAGATACGCAGTATTTT. The encoded protein is CASSPRGAHTDTQYF.

This clonotype showed up just a few times. The J gene is TRBJ2-1, the V gene TRBV6-1; D perhaps matches TRBD1 (5 bases). CDR3 size: 17 residues. Looked up from germline, CDR1 is MNHNS and CDR2 is SASEGT. V was shortened by 0 bases and J by 2 bases, with 14 bases between the two germline ends. Here the CDR3 reads CASSEAQQGIPYNEQFF. The CDR3, as DNA: TGTGCCAGCAGTGAAGCGCAGCAGGGTATCCCCTACAATGAGCAGTTCTTC.

This clonotype was found many times. The DNA for the CDR3 is TGCAGCGTTCAACTTAGCTCCTATAATTCACCCCTCCACTTT. Its protein is CSVQLSSYNSPLHF. V usage is TRBV29-1 and J usage is TRBJ1-6; D is undetermined. This CDR3 has 14 amino acids. The germline gives CDR1 SQVTM, CDR2 ANQGSEA. V lost 5 bases, J lost 0 bases, and 8 bases lay in between.

This clonotype was counted at least ten times. The CDR3 DNA sequence: TGCGCCAGCAGGGACGCCCAGAAAGTAGGAGGCGAGTATTTT. It encodes CASRDAQKVGGEYF. V and J are TRBV5-1 and TRBJ2-3; TRBD2 might be the D (5 bases). There are 14 residues in the CDR3. Germline CDR1 is SGHRS and CDR2 is YFSETQ. V lost 5 bases, J lost 13 bases, and 23 bases lay in between.

The chain employs TRBV18 and TRBJ1-2; D gene uncertain. V shed 2 bases and J shed 0 bases, with 10 bases lying between them. Germline-derived CDR1 and CDR2 are KGHSH and LQKENI. The CDR3 length is 15 residues. In nucleotides, the CDR3 is TGTGCCAGCTCACCAATAGGGAATCCTAACTATGGCTACACCTTC. It specifies CASSPIGNPNYGYTF.

This clonotype appeared many times. This chain links TRBV28 with TRBJ2-7; tentatively, D is TRBD1 or TRBD2 (6 bases each). The CDR3 totals 13 residues. V lost 6 bases, J lost 2 bases, and 11 bases lay in between. Germline loops: CDR1 MDHEN, CDR2 SYDVKM. The CDR3 sequence is CASRLGGAYEQYF. As DNA, the CDR3 is TGTGCCAGCAGGTTGGGGGGCGCCTACGAGCAGTACTTC.

For this clonotype: This may be a read error, as it is one base from a much larger clone. CDR3 nucleotide sequence: TGTGCCAGCAGTGATGAAGCCTCGGCTGGGGTCAACGTCCTGACTTTC. This translates into CASSDEASAGVNVLTF. The chain employs TRBV6-1 and TRBJ2-6; D is undetermined. Germline V CDR1 and CDR2: MNHNS, SASEGT. CDR3 length equals 16 residues.

This clonotype was seen a handful of times. This chain links TRBV5-1 with TRBJ1-4; 7 positions match TRBD1. This CDR3 is built from 16 residues. Germline V lookup: CDR1 SGHRS, CDR2 YFSETQ. With 7 bases clipped from V and 4 bases from J, the junction kept 13 bases outside the gene matches. Here the CDR3 reads CASAPGGGFGNEKLFF. The CDR3 DNA reads as TGCGCCAGCGCCCCAGGGGGGGGTTTCGGTAATGAAAAACTGTTTTTT.

The chain is built from TRBV29-1 and TRBJ2-1; 11 bases are a match to TRBD1. Germline CDR1 is SQVTM and CDR2 is ANQGSEA. The CDR3 totals 13 residues. This CDR3 is CISGTGGNNEQFF. Written as DNA, the CDR3 is TGCATCTCCGGGACAGGGGGGAACAATGAGCAGTTCTTC.

This clonotype was recorded at least ten times. J is TRBJ2-7 and V is TRBV7-8, with a tentative D call TRBD1 (6 bases). The CDR3 has 16 amino acids. The germline V and J ends were trimmed by 4 bases and 3 bases, with 19 bases remaining between them. Germline assignment: CDR1 SGHVS and CDR2 FQNEAQ. As DNA, the CDR3 is TGTGCCAGCAGCTCCAAAAAACTCAGGACAGACTACGAGCAGTACTTC. Residues: CASSSKKLRTDYEQYF.

This clonotype came up a few times. The V gene is TRBV11-2, the J gene TRBJ2-5; 8 bases line up with TRBD1. Trimming took 5 bases from V and 5 from J; bases not matched to a gene: 7. This CDR3 has 14 residues. CDR1 is SGHAT, CDR2 FQNNGV, per germline. The CDR3 DNA sequence: TGTGCCAGCAGCCCTCGGACAGGGTGGGAGACCCAGTACTTC. Encoded protein: CASSPRTGWETQYF.